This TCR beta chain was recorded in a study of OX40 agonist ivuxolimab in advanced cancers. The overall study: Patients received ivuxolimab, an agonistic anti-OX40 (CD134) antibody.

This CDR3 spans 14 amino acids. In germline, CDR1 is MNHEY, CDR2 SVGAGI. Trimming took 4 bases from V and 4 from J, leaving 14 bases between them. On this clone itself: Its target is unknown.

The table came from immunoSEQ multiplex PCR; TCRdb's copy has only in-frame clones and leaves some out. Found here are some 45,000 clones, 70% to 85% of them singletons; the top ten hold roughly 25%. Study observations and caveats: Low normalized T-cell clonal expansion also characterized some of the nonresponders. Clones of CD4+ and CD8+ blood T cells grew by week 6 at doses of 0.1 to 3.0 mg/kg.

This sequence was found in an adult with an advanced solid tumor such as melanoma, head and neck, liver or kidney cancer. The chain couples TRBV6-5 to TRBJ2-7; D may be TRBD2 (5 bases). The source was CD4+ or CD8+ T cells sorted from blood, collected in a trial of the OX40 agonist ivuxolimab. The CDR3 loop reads CASSLSGSWYEQYF. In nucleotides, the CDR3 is TGTGCCAGCAGTTTATCGGGGAGCTGGTACGAGCAGTACTTC.